Here is one T cell receptor beta chain with its context. Its specificity is not known. These data come from a study of vaccination and CD4 T cells after COVID-19. Study summary: Two Hispanic individuals were among six male and four female convalescent patients.

An Oncomine TCR Beta short-read assay was used to sequence the DNA from cultured CD4+ T cells. Using the QIAamp micro DNA kit, genomic DNA was extracted from the CD4+ T cells that had been cultured. A single record per CDR3 protein comes from TCRdb applying MiXCR to the PCR reads. The sample records roughly 12,000 distinct CDR3 sequences, roughly 74% being singletons. Described treatment: approximately 9-day PBMC culture with coronavirus spike peptide pools or control peptides (ViraFEST assay). ViraFEST relied on peptide pools to expand antigen-specific T cells; the TCRs were sequenced afterward. Vaccinated healthy people had never been infected with SARS-CoV-2 before, which was shown by negative nucleocapsid antibodies before and after vaccination. The CDR3 is 16 residues long. Trimming removed 0 bases at V and 12 bases at J, with 21 bases between. CDR1 and CDR2 (germline): SGHAT, FQNNGV.

This TCR was recovered from a human donor who received a COVID-19 vaccine. The rearrangement links TRBV11-2 to TRBJ2-1; perhaps TRBD2 as D (8 bases). The source material was CD4+ T cells from blood, cultured in vitro, sampled after SARS-CoV-2 vaccination. The CDR3 DNA is TGTGCCAGCAGCTTAGACGGGGGGGGCCCACACAGGGGGCAGTTCTTC. It codes for CASSLDGGGPHRGQFF.